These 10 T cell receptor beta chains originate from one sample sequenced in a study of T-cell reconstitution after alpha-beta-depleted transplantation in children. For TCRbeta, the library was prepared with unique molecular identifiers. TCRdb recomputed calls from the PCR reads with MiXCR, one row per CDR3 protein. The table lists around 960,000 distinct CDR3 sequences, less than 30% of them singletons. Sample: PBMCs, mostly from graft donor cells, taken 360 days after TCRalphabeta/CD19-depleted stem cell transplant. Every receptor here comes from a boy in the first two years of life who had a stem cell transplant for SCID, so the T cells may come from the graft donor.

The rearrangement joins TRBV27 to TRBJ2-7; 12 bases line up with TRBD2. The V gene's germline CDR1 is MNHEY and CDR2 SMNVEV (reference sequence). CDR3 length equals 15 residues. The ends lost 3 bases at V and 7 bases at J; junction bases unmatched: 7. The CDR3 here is CASSFGTSGLGEQYF. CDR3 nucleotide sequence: TGTGCCAGCAGTTTCGGGACTAGCGGGCTGGGAGAGCAGTACTTC.

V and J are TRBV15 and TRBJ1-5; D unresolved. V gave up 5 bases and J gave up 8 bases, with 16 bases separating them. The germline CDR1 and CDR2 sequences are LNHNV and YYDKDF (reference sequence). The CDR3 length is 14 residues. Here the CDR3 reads CATSGSHRSEPQHF. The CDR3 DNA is TGTGCCACCAGCGGCAGTCACCGATCAGAGCCCCAGCATTTT.

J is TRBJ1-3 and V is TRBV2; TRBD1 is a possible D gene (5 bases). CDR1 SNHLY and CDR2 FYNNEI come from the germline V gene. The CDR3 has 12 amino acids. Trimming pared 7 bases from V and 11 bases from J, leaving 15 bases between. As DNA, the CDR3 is TGTGCCAGCACGGTTGGCGGGGGACCCATATATTTT. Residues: CASTVGGGPIYF. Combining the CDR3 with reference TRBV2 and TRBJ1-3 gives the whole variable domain EPEVTQTPSHQVTQMGQEVILRCVPISNHLYFYWYRQILGQKVEFLVSFYNNEISEKSEIFDDQFSVERPDGSNFTLKIRSTKLEDSAMYFCASTVGGGPIYFGEGSWLTVV.

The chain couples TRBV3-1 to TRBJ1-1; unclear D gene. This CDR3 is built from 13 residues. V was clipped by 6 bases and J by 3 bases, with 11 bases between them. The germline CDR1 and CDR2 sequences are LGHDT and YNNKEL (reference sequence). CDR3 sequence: CASRGLTHTEAFF. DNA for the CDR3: TGTGCCAGCAGGGGATTAACACACACTGAAGCTTTCTTT.

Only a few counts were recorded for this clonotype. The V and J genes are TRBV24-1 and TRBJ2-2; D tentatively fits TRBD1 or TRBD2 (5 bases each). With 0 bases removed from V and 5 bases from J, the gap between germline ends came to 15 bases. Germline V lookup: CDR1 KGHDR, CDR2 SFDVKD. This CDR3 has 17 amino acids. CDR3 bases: TGTGCCACCAGTGATTTGCGGGGCCAGGGTGGGACCGGGGAGCTGTTTTTT. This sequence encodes CATSDLRGQGGTGELFF.

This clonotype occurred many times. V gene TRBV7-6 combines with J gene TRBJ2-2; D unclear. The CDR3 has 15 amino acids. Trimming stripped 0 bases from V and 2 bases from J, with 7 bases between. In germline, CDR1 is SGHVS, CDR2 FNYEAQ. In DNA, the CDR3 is TGTGCCAGCAGCTTAGCTCACACAAACACCGGGGAGCTGTTTTTT. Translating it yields CASSLAHTNTGELFF.

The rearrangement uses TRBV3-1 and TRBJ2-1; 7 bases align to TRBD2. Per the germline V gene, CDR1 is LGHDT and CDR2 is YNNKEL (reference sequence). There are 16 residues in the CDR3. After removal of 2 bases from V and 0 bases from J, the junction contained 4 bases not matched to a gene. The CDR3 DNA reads TGTGCCAGCAGCCAAACACTAGCGAGCTCCTACAATGAGCAGTTCTTC. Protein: CASSQTLASSYNEQFF.

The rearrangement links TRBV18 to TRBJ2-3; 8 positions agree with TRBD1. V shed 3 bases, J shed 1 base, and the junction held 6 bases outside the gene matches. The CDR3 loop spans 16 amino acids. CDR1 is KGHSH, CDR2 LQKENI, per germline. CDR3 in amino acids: CASSPLGQGGTDTQYF. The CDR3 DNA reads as TGTGCCAGCTCACCCCTCGGACAGGGAGGCACAGATACGCAGTATTTT.

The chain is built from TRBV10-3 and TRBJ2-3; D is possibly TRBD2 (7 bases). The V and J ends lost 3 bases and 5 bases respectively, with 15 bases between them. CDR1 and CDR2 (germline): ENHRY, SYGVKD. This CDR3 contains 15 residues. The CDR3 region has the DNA TGTGCCATCAGTGACGTGGGGGGGCAAATAGATACGCAGTATTTT. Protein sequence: CAISDVGGQIDTQYF.

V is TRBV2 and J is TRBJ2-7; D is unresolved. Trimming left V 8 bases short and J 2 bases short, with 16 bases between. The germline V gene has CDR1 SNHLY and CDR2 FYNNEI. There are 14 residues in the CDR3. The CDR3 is CASSIQAPAYEQYF. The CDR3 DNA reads TGTGCCAGCTCAATTCAGGCCCCCGCCTACGAGCAGTACTTC. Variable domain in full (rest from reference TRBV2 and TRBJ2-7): EPEVTQTPSHQVTQMGQEVILRCVPISNHLYFYWYRQILGQKVEFLVSFYNNEISEKSEIFDDQFSVERPDGSNFTLKIRSTKLEDSAMYFCASSIQAPAYEQYFGPGTRLTVT.